This T cell receptor (beta chain) originates from a study of OX40 agonist ivuxolimab in advanced cancers. Study results and limitations: Clonal expansion was among the lowest in partial responders at 0.1-3.0 mg/kg, especially CD8+. Relative to CD4+, CD8+ T cells held more expanded clones on average.

TCRdb's table, derived via immunoSEQ multiplex PCR, lists solely in-frame clones and lacks some. The table records about 110,000 clones, approximately 90% of them present only once. Germline V lookup: CDR1 SGDLS, CDR2 YYNGEE. The CDR3 totals 14 residues. V shed 0 bases and J shed 1 base, with 5 bases lying between them. About this clone: Its matching antigen is unknown.

The chain combines TRBV9 with TRBJ2-1; no reliable D call. The sequencing here drew on CD4+ or CD8+ T cells sorted from blood, taken in a trial of the OX40 agonist ivuxolimab. This sequence was found in an adult with an advanced solid tumor such as melanoma, head and neck, liver or kidney cancer. The CDR3 loop is CASSVGGSYNEQFF. DNA for the CDR3: TGTGCCAGCAGCGTAGGGGGTTCCTACAATGAGCAGTTCTTC. Combining the CDR3 with reference TRBV9 and TRBJ2-1 gives the whole variable domain DSGVTQTPKHLITATGQRVTLRCSPRSGDLSVYWYQQSLDQGLQFLIQYYNGEERAKGNILERFSAQQFPDLHSELNLSSLELGDSALYFCASSVGGSYNEQFFGPGTRLTVL.